Below, 13 T cell receptor beta chains from the same sample are listed, as sequenced in a study of T cells after yellow fever vaccination. A single record per CDR3 protein comes from TCRdb applying MiXCR to the 5' RACE reads. The sample yields around 300,000 distinct CDR3 sequences, roughly 4.3% seen once. The sequenced sample was PBMCs, obtained 5 days after the yellow fever booster vaccination. The origin of the receptors is a man between 18 and 35 years old who received the YFV17D yellow fever vaccine.

This clonotype was counted between two and nine times. This sequence joins TRBV7-2 and TRBJ2-3; possibly TRBD2 for D (5 bases). V lost 5 bases and J lost 14, with 17 bases in between. The CDR3 consists of 12 residues. The germline V gene has CDR1 SGHTA and CDR2 FQGNSA. Here the CDR3 DNA reads TGTGCCAGCAGCCCGAGACTTCCGGGATTGTATTTT. It is translated as CASSPRLPGLYF.

This clonotype was counted at least ten times. The chain uses TRBV11-2 and TRBJ1-1, with 7 bases matching TRBD1. Germline-derived CDR1 and CDR2 are SGHAT and FQNNGV. The V and J ends lost 4 bases and 6 bases, in that order; junction bases with no gene match: 8. This CDR3 has 14 amino acids. The CDR3 DNA reads TGTGCCAGCAGCTCGCAGGGGGTTCGGGCTGAAGCTTTCTTT. Translation: CASSSQGVRAEAFF.

In this sample, this clonotype turned up many times. The chain joins TRBV2 to TRBJ1-4, with a possible D match to TRBD1 (5 bases). This CDR3 is 14 amino acids long. The ends were cut back, 7 bases at V and 4 bases at J, with 13 bases in the middle. Per the germline V gene, CDR1 is SNHLY and CDR2 is FYNNEI. CDR3 in DNA: TGTGCCAGCAAACGGGACGTACATAATGAAAAACTGTTTTTT. Amino acids: CASKRDVHNEKLFF.

This clonotype was seen only a few times. The rearrangement joins TRBV6-5 to TRBJ2-5; the D is unclear. The germline V and J ends were trimmed by 0 bases and 5 bases, with 10 bases remaining between them. The CDR3 has 14 residues. From germline, CDR1 is MNHEY and CDR2 SVGAGI. CDR3 bases: TGTGCCAGCAGTTACTCGGGTAGCCCCGAGACCCAGTACTTC. Its protein product is CASSYSGSPETQYF.

This clonotype has just a few counts. This chain uses TRBV4-1 with TRBJ1-2, with D uncertain. This CDR3 has 16 amino acids. V was shortened by 0 bases and J by 4 bases, with 15 bases between the two germline ends. Germline values: CDR1 MGHRA, CDR2 YSYEKL. The CDR3 DNA reads as TGCGCCAGCAGCCAAGACGAAGGCATCTCCCTCTATGGCTACACCTTC. Translated: CASSQDEGISLYGYTF.

The chain employs TRBV29-1 and TRBJ2-1; D uncertain. The CDR3 is 13 amino acids. Trimming cost V 8 bases and J 3 bases, with 14 bases left between them. The germline V gene has CDR1 SQVTM and CDR2 ANQGSEA. The CDR3 protein is CSCEVASYNEQFF. DNA for the CDR3: TGCAGCTGCGAGGTGGCCAGCTACAATGAGCAGTTCTTC.

Ten or more counts support this clonotype. The V gene is TRBV15, the J gene TRBJ2-1, with D uncertain. Germline CDR1 LNHNV, CDR2 YYDKDF (reference sequence). The CDR3 runs to 15 residues. Trimming stripped 1 base from V and 0 bases from J, with 7 bases between. This chain's CDR3 is CATSRGATSYNEQFF. The CDR3 DNA reads TGTGCCACCAGCAGAGGGGCCACCTCCTACAATGAGCAGTTCTTC.

CDR3: CASSMARFQEQYF. DNA for the CDR3: TGTGCCAGTAGTATGGCGCGATTTCAAGAGCAGTACTTC. V usage is TRBV19 and J usage is TRBJ2-7, with D uncertain. V was trimmed by 3 bases and J by 7 bases, leaving 13 bases between them. The CDR3 totals 13 residues. CDR1 and CDR2 from the germline V gene are LNHDA and SQIVND (reference sequence). Looking up the rest from reference TRBV19 and TRBJ2-7 gives the full variable domain: DGGITQSPKYLFRKEGQNVTLSCEQNLNHDAMYWYRQDPGQGLRLIYYSQIVNDFQKGDIAEGYSVSREKKESFPLTVTSAQKNPTAFYLCASSMARFQEQYFGPGTRLTVT.

This clonotype was observed many times. The chain is built from TRBV18 and TRBJ1-1; D might be TRBD1 (5 bases). The V gene lost 1 base and the J gene lost 3 bases, with 12 bases spanning the gap. The CDR3 has 15 amino acids. The germline CDR1 and CDR2 sequences are KGHSH and LQKENI. The CDR3 DNA reads TGTGCCAGCTCACCACAAGGGGAACCCCACACTGAAGCTTTCTTT. Its translation is CASSPQGEPHTEAFF.

Concerning this clonotype itself: One junction end does not reproduce the germline sequence, and a read error may be involved. The chain is built from TRBV7-8 and TRBJ1-2; D gene unclear. Germline V gene lookup returns CDR1 SGHVS and CDR2 FQNEAQ. The CDR3 has 16 amino acids. Here the CDR3 DNA reads TGTGCCAGCGGCTTAGACAAGATCGTGGTGAACTATGGCTACACCTTC. Translated: CASGLDKIVVNYGYTF.

The chain carries TRBV6-5 and TRBJ2-2; D is unclear. Trimming removed 6 bases at V and 6 bases at J, with 14 bases between. The CDR3 sequence is 14 residues long. Germline-derived CDR1 and CDR2 are MNHEY and SVGAGI. The CDR3 protein is CASSLAYRAGELFF. CDR3 in DNA: TGTGCCAGCAGCCTGGCGTATCGGGCCGGGGAGCTGTTTTTT.

This clonotype has a handful of counts. The chain uses TRBV6-2 or TRBV6-3 and TRBJ1-5; D is unresolved. V lost 2 bases to trimming and J lost 7 bases, with 6 bases between them. The CDR3 is made up of 12 amino acids. CDR1 MNHEY and CDR2 SVGEGT come from the germline V gene. CDR3 bases: TGTGCCAGCAGTTACATCGACCAGCCCCAGCATTTT. Protein sequence: CASSYIDQPQHF.

A few counts support this clonotype. This chain uses TRBV4-2 with TRBJ2-1; D may be TRBD1 (6 bases). Germline V gene lookup returns CDR1 LGHNA and CDR2 YNFKEQ. Trimming cost V 2 bases and J 2 bases, with 10 bases left between them. CDR3 size: 15 residues. The DNA for the CDR3 is TGTGCCAGCAGCCAACCCGGGGACACCTACAATGAGCAGTTCTTC. It yields the protein CASSQPGDTYNEQFF.